This T cell receptor beta chain was identified in a study of PD-L1 blockade in urothelial cancer. The method was immunoSEQ multiplex PCR; TCRdb's version includes in-frame clones alone and lacks a portion of them. The table lists roughly 43,000 clones, approximately 77% of them singletons, with 2.5% to 3% in the top ten. Germline V gene sequence: CDR1 SGHTA, CDR2 FQGNSA. V dropped 4 bases and J dropped 6; count of bases not matched to a gene: 4. The CDR3 loop spans 14 amino acids. A word on this clone: Its antigen is not known.

General study results and limits: Patients who had durable benefit saw their tumor-associated blood clones expand more at 3 weeks.

The specimen was PBMCs, collected around atezolizumab (anti-PD-L1) treatment. This receptor was obtained from a man aged 65-85 years with urothelial cancer. The V call is TRBV7-2, the J call TRBJ2-7, with 12 bases matching TRBD2. CDR3 DNA: TGTGCCAGCAGCTCCCTAGCGGGAGGGTTCGAGCAGTACTTC. Its translation: CASSSLAGGFEQYF.